This T cell receptor beta chain was documented in a study of blood T cell repertoires in COVID-19. Study overall: There were acute and convalescent COVID-19 samples, and they came from the United States, Italy and Spain.

V was shortened by 0 bases and J by 3 bases, with 15 bases between the two germline ends. Germline V gene lookup returns CDR1 MNHEY and CDR2 SMNVEV (reference sequence). CDR3 length: 17 residues. Assay: immunoSEQ multiplex PCR; the TCRdb copy retains only in-frame clones and omits some. The sample records a few hundred thousand clones, roughly 90% being singletons. Those enrolled, adults aged roughly 18 to 90 years, came from 20 to 25 US areas. Cohorts were based on clinical histories the participants reported. In the 2 weeks before study entry, exposed participants met a COVID-19 case, which was PCR-confirmed or clinician-diagnosed.

Sequenced material: PBMCs or T cells enriched from blood (not recorded which). The chain joins TRBV27 to TRBJ1-5; no definite D call. This sequence originates from a woman aged 25 to 39 who had been exposed to COVID-19. In DNA form, the CDR3 reads TGTGCCAGCAGTTTATCGAAAGGGTGGGAGTCCAATCAGCCCCAGCATTTT. The encoded protein is CASSLSKGWESNQPQHF.